This TCR beta chain was found in a study of blood T cell repertoires in COVID-19. Whole-study context: Samples came from the United States, Italy and Spain, spanning acute and convalescent COVID-19.

Assay: immunoSEQ multiplex PCR; the TCRdb copy retains only in-frame clones and omits some. The sample shows some 280,000 clones, 89% of them seen only once. The CDR3 contains 18 residues. The genes are TRBV21-1 and TRBJ2-7; the table calls TRBD2, which could not be checked here. TRBV21-1 is a recognized pseudogene. The TCR comes from a woman aged 55-70 years with acute or convalescent COVID-19. The sample taken for sequencing was peripheral blood. The chain's CDR3 is CASSKSRGCRERSYEQYF. DNA for the CDR3: TGTGCCAGCAGCAAATCGAGAGGGTGTCGGGAGAGGTCCTACGAGCAGTACTTC.